These 7 T cell receptor beta chains share one sample of origin, sequenced in a study of blood T cell repertoires in COVID-19. Sequencing was performed with immunoSEQ multiplex PCR; in TCRdb, only in-frame clones are kept and a portion is missing. This table has 100,000 to 150,000 clones, over 75% appearing once. Sequencing input: peripheral blood. All receptors derive from a man aged 25 to 40 with COVID-19, enrolled during active disease.

The rearrangement uses TRBV6-5 and TRBJ1-5, with a possible D match to TRBD1 (6 bases). The germline V gene encodes CDR1 MNHEY and CDR2 SVGAGI. Trimming left V 4 bases short and J 6 bases short, with 13 bases between. The CDR3 is 14 residues long. This CDR3 reads CASSWDIFGQPQHF. DNA of the CDR3: TGTGCCAGCAGTTGGGACATTTTCGGTCAGCCCCAGCATTTT.

The chain uses TRBV28 and TRBJ1-4; 9 nucleotides match TRBD1. From germline, CDR1 is MDHEN and CDR2 SYDVKM. CDR3 length: 14 residues. The junction had 4 bases not matched to a gene; V was cut back by 4 bases and J by 7 bases. The CDR3 sequence: CASSSGQGSEKLFF. The CDR3 DNA reads as TGTGCCAGCAGTTCGGGACAGGGCTCTGAAAAACTGTTTTTT. Combining the CDR3 with reference TRBV28 and TRBJ1-4 gives the whole variable domain DVKVTQSSRYLVKRTGEKVFLECVQDMDHENMFWYRQDPGLGLRLIYFSYDVKMKEKGDIPEGYSVSREKKERFSLILESASTNQTSMYLCASSSGQGSEKLFFGSGTQLSVL.

This chain links TRBV3-1 (or the pseudogene TRBV3-2) with TRBJ2-7; D remains unclear. V lost 1 base, J lost 4 bases, and 8 bases lay in between. The V gene's germline CDR1 is LGHDT and CDR2 YNNKEL (reference sequence). The CDR3 contains 13 residues. As DNA, the CDR3 is TGTGCCAGCAGCCAAGTACAGAGATACGAGCAGTACTTC. It yields the protein CASSQVQRYEQYF.

The V gene is TRBV12-3 or TRBV12-4, the J gene TRBJ2-3; D not resolved. The CDR3 extends over 13 amino acids. With 5 bases removed from V and 2 bases from J, the gap between germline ends came to 8 bases. The CDR3 DNA is TGTGCCAGCAGTCTACTCCACACAGATACGCAGTATTTT. The encoded protein is CASSLLHTDTQYF.

The chain links TRBV20-1 to TRBJ2-1, with 9 bases that match TRBD2. CDR1 and CDR2 from the germline V gene are DFQATT and SNEGSKA (reference sequence). This CDR3 has 11 amino acids. V shed 5 bases, J shed 8 bases, and the junction held 1 base outside the gene matches. This chain's CDR3 is CSAQRGDEQFF. For the CDR3, the DNA is TGCAGTGCTCAGCGGGGGGATGAGCAGTTCTTC.

The V and J genes are TRBV5-1 and TRBJ1-1; a weak D match, TRBD1 (5 bases). Germline CDR1 is SGHRS and CDR2 is YFSETQ. The CDR3 spans 17 residues. V was trimmed by 0 bases and J by 0 bases, leaving 15 bases between them. CDR3 sequence (DNA): TGCGCCAGCAGCTTGGTGGCAGGGTCTGCCATGAACACTGAAGCTTTCTTT. Translating gives CASSLVAGSAMNTEAFF.

The chain couples TRBV27 to TRBJ2-1; 13 bases are shared with TRBD2. The CDR3 is 18 residues long. Germline CDR1 and CDR2: MNHEY and SMNVEV (reference sequence). V was pared by 4 bases and J by 4 bases, with 10 bases of the junction left unmatched. CDR3 DNA sequence: TGTGCCAGCAGTTCCGGTCCCGGGACTAGCGGGATATACAATGAGCAGTTCTTC. This codes for CASSSGPGTSGIYNEQFF.